This T cell receptor (beta chain) was identified during a study of blood T cell repertoires in COVID-19 (dated by TCRdb to the early 2020s). Describing the broader study: Samples from collaborators originated in the United States, Italy and Spain and spanned both the acute and convalescent phases of COVID-19. The repertoires were released in a freely available public database meant as a resource for research on the immune response to SARS-CoV-2. Samples were obtained from the ongoing ImmuneRACE study (first 160 participants) and from about 1,300 subjects provided by 6 global collaborators. A de-identified subject ID, COVID-19 status, age in years and sex were almost always included in the sample metadata. The prospective study material was composed of cDNA or gDNA derived from T cells, B-cell-depleted T cells, or PBMCs. Where HLA class I and class II types were available, the types were taken from metadata supplied by the sample provider, not from assay-based typing. Subjects who had been exposed to COVID-19, were actively infected with it, or had recovered from it provided the deeply sampled blood TCRbeta repertoires that made up the dataset. The study at large found these results: How much clinical and demographic metadata was included differed by source and by participant, and the metadata was provided uncurated.

The immunoSEQ Assay, a bias-controlled multiplex PCR, was used to amplify TCRbeta CDR3 regions from genomic DNA. The study's own analysis went as follows. The number of nucleated cells in each sample was estimated by amplification of reference gene primers within the assay. To quantify the absolute abundance of each unique TCRbeta CDR3 rearrangement, sequence reads were collapsed and filtered. For each sample, productive Simpson clonality was calculated as the square root of Simpson's diversity index across productive rearrangements. Entries here come from immuneACCESS through TCRdb and include only in-frame sequences with V and J called. Some clones fail to appear in such tables; in the studies checked, an unresolved V gene covers under half of the shortfall, and the cause of the remainder is unknown. D and trimming come from the DNA, and the V and J calls and clone size come from that table. Present in this sample are roughly 120,000 clones, about 74% of which were seen just once. The ten largest clones capture approximately 5.6% of the sample.

Each collaborating institution followed its own protocols to collect whole blood in K2EDTA tubes. For TCRbeta analysis, collaborators shipped samples in one of three forms: frozen whole blood, isolated PBMCs, or DNA extracted from either of those sample types. V loses 2 bases at its end and J loses 4 bases; junction bases beyond the gene matches: 4. The germline V gene sets CDR1 to SGHRS and CDR2 to YFSETQ. The CDR3 runs 16 residues from the cysteine to the phenylalanine. Only CDR3 DNA remains: 48 bases, in frame from the first base. Worth noting for this clone: The clone's antigen remains unknown. The record has no base qualities; no much larger clone is one base away.

The sample taken for sequencing was peripheral blood. This receptor was taken from a man aged 70-80 years with acute or convalescent COVID-19. This sequence uses TRBV5-1 and TRBJ2-1; 12 central nucleotides agree with TRBD2. The DNA sequence is TGCGCCAGCAGCTTTGTAGGACTAGCGGGGTACAATGAGCAGTTCTTC. This encodes CASSFVGLAGYNEQFF.